This T cell receptor (beta chain) was sequenced for a study of OX40 agonist ivuxolimab in advanced cancers. Study background: Averaging 60 years in age, with a range of roughly 20 to 90, the cohort was more than 75% male.

The germline V and J ends were trimmed by 1 base and 5 bases, with 11 bases remaining between them. Germline loops: CDR1 MNHNS, CDR2 SASEGT. The CDR3 length is 14 residues. Notes on the study in general: Normalized expansion of T-cell clones was also low for some nonresponders.

Using immunoSEQ multiplex PCR, the repertoire was profiled, and TCRdb retains in-frame clones only, with some absent. The data hold about 27,000 clones, with roughly 79% observed a single time. As concerns this clone: As yet, its antigen is unknown.

The V call is TRBV6-1, the J call TRBJ1-2, with D perhaps matching TRBD1 (5 bases). Sample: CD4+ or CD8+ T cells sorted from blood, taken in a trial of the OX40 agonist ivuxolimab. This clonotype originated in an adult with an advanced solid tumor such as melanoma, head and neck, liver or kidney cancer. CDR3 bases: TGTGCCAGCAGTGAAGGCCCCCGGGGGTATGGCTACACCTTC. This translates into CASSEGPRGYGYTF.